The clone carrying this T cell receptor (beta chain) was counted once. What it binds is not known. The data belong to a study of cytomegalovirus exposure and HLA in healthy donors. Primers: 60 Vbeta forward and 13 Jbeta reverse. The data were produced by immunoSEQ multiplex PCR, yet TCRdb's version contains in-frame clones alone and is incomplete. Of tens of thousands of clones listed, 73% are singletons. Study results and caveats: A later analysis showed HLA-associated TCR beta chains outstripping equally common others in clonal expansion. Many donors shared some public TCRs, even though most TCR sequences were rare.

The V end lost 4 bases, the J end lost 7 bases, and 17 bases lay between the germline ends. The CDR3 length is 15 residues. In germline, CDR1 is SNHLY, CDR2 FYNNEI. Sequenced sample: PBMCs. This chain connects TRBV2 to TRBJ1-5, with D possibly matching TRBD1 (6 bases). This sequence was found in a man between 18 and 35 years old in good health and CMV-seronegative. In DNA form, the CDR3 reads TGTGCCAGCAGTGTGGGGGCACAGGGAAACCAGCCCCAGCATTTT. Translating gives CASSVGAQGNQPQHF.